The entry below gives a single T cell receptor beta chain sequence along with its context. The sample comes from a study of blood T cell repertoires in COVID-19. In the study overall: The study drew acute and convalescent COVID-19 samples from the United States, Italy and Spain. Sources were T cells, B-cell-depleted T cells, or PBMCs; the material itself was cDNA or gDNA.

The CDR3 covers 11 residues. Trimming shortened V by 3 bases and J by 6 bases, and 6 bases separated the two germline ends. Looked up from germline, CDR1 is WNHNN and CDR2 is SYGVQD (reference sequence). The table came from immunoSEQ multiplex PCR; TCRdb's copy has only in-frame clones and leaves some out. This table holds 100,000 to 150,000 clones, approximately 74% found once. Sequenced material: peripheral blood. This TCR came from a woman in her 70s with acute or convalescent COVID-19. The chain joins TRBV10-1 to TRBJ2-7, with a possible D match to TRBD2 (6 bases). CDR3 in DNA: TGCGCCAGCAGTGACGGGGGCGAGCAGTACTTC. Translated: CASSDGGEQYF.